The entry that follows covers one T cell receptor (beta chain) sequence. Its target is unknown. This record belongs to a study of T cell repertoires in cytomegalovirus infection. The wider study: Signatures in public TCR beta sequences pointed to both CMV infection and matching HLA type.

The CDR3 loop spans 15 amino acids. The ends were cut back, 1 base at V and 1 base at J, with 10 bases in the middle. Germline V gives CDR1 SEHNR, CDR2 FQNEAQ (reference sequence). Study-wide findings and caveats: Ex vivo responses were dominated by HLA-C-restricted CMV-specific TCR beta clonotypes. The study identified carriers of CMV plus the relevant HLA from cumulative public TCR beta family frequency.

Each CDR3 protein is one row after TCRdb ran MiXCR on the reads. This sample carries some 180,000 distinct CDR3 sequences, about 18% of them seen once, and the ten largest clones take less than 25%. The sequence derives from a human donor in good health (CMV status not recorded). Some clones in this sample may be carry-over from other donors' samples. Material: CD8+ T cells from PBMCs. V and J are TRBV7-9 and TRBJ1-1, with D unclear. CDR3 residues: CASSLVRSGNTEAFF. In DNA, the CDR3 is TGTGCCAGCAGCTTAGTTCGCAGCGGGAACACTGAAGCTTTCTTT.